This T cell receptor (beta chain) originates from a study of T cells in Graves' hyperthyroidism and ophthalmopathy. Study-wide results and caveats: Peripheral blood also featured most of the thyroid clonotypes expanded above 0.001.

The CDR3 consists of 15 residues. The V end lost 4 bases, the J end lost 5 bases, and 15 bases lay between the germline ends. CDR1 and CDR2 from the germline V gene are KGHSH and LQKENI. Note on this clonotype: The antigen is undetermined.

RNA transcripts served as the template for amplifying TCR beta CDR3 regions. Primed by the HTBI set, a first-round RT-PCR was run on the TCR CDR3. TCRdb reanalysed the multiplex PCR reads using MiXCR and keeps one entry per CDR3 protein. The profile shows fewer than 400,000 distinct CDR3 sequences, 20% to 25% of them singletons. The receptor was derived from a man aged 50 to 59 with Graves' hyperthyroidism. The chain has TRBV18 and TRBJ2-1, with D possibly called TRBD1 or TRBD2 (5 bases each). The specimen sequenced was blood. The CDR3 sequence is CASSQLSGADNEQFF. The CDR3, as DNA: TGTGCCAGCTCACAACTATCCGGGGCCGACAATGAGCAGTTCTTC.